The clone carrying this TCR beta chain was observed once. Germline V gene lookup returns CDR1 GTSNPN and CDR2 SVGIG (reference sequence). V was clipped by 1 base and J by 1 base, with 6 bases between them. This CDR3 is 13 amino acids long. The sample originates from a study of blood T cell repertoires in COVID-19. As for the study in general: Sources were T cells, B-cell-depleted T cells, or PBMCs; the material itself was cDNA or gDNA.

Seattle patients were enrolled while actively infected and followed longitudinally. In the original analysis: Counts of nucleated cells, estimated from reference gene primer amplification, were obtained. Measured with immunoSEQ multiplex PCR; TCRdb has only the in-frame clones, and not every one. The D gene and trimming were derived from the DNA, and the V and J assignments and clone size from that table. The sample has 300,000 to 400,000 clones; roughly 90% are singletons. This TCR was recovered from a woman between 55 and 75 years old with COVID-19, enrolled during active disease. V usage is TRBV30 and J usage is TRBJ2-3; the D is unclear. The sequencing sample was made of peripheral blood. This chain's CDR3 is CAWSGSGTDTQYF. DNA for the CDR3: TGTGCCTGGAGTGGGTCGGGCACAGATACGCAGTATTTT.